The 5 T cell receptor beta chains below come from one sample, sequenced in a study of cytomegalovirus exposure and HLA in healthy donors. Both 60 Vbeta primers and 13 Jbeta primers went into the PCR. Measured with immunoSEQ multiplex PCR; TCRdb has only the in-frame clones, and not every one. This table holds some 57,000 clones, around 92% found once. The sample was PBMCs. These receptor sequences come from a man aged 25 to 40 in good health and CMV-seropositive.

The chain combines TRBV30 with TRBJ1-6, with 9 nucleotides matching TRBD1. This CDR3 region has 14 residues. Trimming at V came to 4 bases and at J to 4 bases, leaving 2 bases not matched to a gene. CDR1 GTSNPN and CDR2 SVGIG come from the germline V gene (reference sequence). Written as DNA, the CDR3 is TGTGCCTGGATCGGGACAGGGTATAATTCACCCCTCCACTTT. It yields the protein CAWIGTGYNSPLHF.

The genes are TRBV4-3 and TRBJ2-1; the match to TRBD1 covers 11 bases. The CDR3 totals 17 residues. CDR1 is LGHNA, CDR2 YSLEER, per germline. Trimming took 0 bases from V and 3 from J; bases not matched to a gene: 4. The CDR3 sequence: CASSQDRDRGIYNEQFF. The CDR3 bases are TGCGCCAGCAGCCAAGATCGGGACAGGGGGATCTACAATGAGCAGTTCTTC.

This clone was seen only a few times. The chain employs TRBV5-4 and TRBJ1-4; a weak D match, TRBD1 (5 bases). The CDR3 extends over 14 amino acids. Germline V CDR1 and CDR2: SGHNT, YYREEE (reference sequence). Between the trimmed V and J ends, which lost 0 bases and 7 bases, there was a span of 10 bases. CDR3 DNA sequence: TGTGCCAGCAGCTTGGAGGGGAGGAGTGAAAAACTGTTTTTT. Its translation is CASSLEGRSEKLFF.

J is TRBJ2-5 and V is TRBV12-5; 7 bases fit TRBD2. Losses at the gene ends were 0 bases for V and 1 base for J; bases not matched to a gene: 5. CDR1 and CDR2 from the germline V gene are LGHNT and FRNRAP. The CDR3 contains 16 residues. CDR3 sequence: CASGLVRGGFQETQYF. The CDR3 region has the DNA TGTGCTAGTGGTTTGGTACGCGGGGGATTCCAAGAGACCCAGTACTTC.

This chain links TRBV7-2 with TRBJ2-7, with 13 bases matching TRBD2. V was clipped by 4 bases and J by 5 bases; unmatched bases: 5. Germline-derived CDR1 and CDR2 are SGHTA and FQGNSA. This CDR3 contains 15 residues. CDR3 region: CASSSGLAGNDEQYF. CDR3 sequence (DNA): TGTGCCAGCAGCTCGGGACTAGCGGGAAACGACGAGCAGTACTTC.